This entry concerns a single TCR beta chain. Participants reported their clinical history, and cohort assignment relied on those reports. Before being deemed recovered, Cohort 3 donors had two negative PCRs, clearance, or symptom resolution. Produced via immunoSEQ multiplex PCR; TCRdb's table is partial and in-frame only. Of 150,000 to 200,000 clones in the sample, 86% are singletons; the top ten hold around 8.6%. These data originate in a study of blood T cell repertoires in COVID-19. Looking at the study overall: From T cells, B-cell-depleted T cells, or PBMCs came the material, which was cDNA or gDNA.

V was cut by 1 base and J by 3 bases, with 13 bases left in between. The CDR3 covers 16 residues. Per germline, CDR1 SGHNT and CDR2 YYREEE (reference sequence). The clonotype originates from a woman aged 25 to 45 who had recovered from COVID-19. This chain connects TRBV5-4 to TRBJ1-4; D is uncertain. Sequencing was performed on PBMCs or T cells enriched from blood (not recorded which). CDR3 region: CASSLRSAGSNEKLFF. CDR3 DNA sequence: TGTGCCAGCAGCTTGAGGTCGGCGGGGTCTAATGAAAAACTGTTTTTT.